These 11 T cell receptor beta chains originate from one sample sequenced in a study of T cells in Graves' hyperthyroidism and ophthalmopathy. RNA transcripts provided the source from which TCR beta CDR3 regions were amplified. HTBI primers were used for first-round RT-PCR of the TCR CDR3. In TCRdb, the multiplex PCR reads were re-called with MiXCR into one record per CDR3 protein. The table has around 700,000 distinct CDR3 sequences, approximately 18% seen once. The material sequenced was blood. The receptor set was obtained from a woman aged 45-65 years with Graves' hyperthyroidism that later progressed to Graves' ophthalmopathy.

The CDR3 bases are TGTGCCAGCAGTCCCCCCTTGAGCTCTGGAAACACCATATATTTT. As protein: CASSPPLSSGNTIYF. The rearrangement links TRBV6-1 to TRBJ1-3; D not certain. V lost 5 bases, J lost 0 bases, and 11 bases lay in between. The CDR3 totals 15 residues. Germline CDR1 MNHNS, CDR2 SASEGT.

This clonotype has ten or more counts. The chain carries TRBV2 and TRBJ1-1, with D unclear. V dropped 4 bases and J dropped 7 bases, with 10 bases sitting between them. This CDR3 is built from 12 residues. The germline CDR1 and CDR2 sequences are SNHLY and FYNNEI. The CDR3 is CASSVTRYEAFF. As DNA, the CDR3 is TGTGCCAGCAGTGTCACAAGATATGAAGCTTTCTTT.

V gene TRBV11-2 combines with J gene TRBJ2-3; D gene unclear. The germline gives CDR1 SGHAT, CDR2 FQNNGV. The CDR3 spans 13 residues. V dropped 5 bases and J dropped 0 bases, with 6 bases sitting between them. The CDR3 sequence: CASSRSSTDTQYF. The CDR3 DNA sequence: TGTGCCAGCAGCAGAAGTAGCACAGATACGCAGTATTTT.

The V call is TRBV6-2 or TRBV6-3, the J call TRBJ2-1; TRBD1 might be the D (8 bases). This CDR3 is built from 15 residues. The germline gives CDR1 MNHEY, CDR2 SVGEGT. Trimming removed 6 bases at V and 7 bases at J, with 19 bases between. The CDR3 region has the DNA TGTGCCAGCAGCCCTGACAGGGGAGGGAGGAATGAGCAGTTCTTC. It yields the protein CASSPDRGGRNEQFF.

This clonotype occurred a few times. The J gene is TRBJ1-5, the V gene TRBV12-3 or TRBV12-4, with D possibly matching TRBD1 (5 bases). Trimming removed 6 bases at V and 6 bases at J, with 12 bases between. The CDR3 covers 13 residues. This CDR3 reads CASRQETAQPQHF. The DNA for the CDR3 is TGTGCCAGCAGACAGGAGACGGCTCAGCCCCAGCATTTT.

The chain has TRBV29-1 and TRBJ1-2; 9 bases map to TRBD1. CDR3 length: 12 residues. CDR1 SQVTM and CDR2 ANQGSEA come from the germline V gene. Trimming cost V 4 bases and J 8 bases; bases outside gene matches: 5. The CDR3 coding sequence is TGCAGCGTTGCGGGACAGGGCTTCGGCTACACCTTC. The encoded protein is CSVAGQGFGYTF.

The chain is built from TRBV3-1 and TRBJ1-1, with D perhaps TRBD1 (5 bases). This CDR3 region has 16 residues. V dropped 0 bases and J dropped 4 bases, with 15 bases sitting between them. From germline, CDR1 is LGHDT and CDR2 YNNKEL (reference sequence). This CDR3 reads CASSQDSERGRTEAFF. As DNA, the CDR3 is TGTGCCAGCAGCCAAGATTCGGAGAGGGGACGCACTGAAGCTTTCTTT.

This clonotype was seen at least ten times. CDR3 sequence reads: CASSPPSQGAETQYF. CDR3 bases: TGTGCCAGCAGCCCACCCAGCCAGGGGGCGGAGACCCAGTACTTC. This chain joins TRBV7-6 and TRBJ2-5, with 8 nucleotides matching TRBD1. V lost 5 bases to trimming and J lost 5 bases; unmatched junction nucleotides: 10. Germline assignment: CDR1 SGHVS and CDR2 FNYEAQ. The CDR3 loop spans 15 amino acids.

This clonotype was counted only a few times. The genes are TRBV7-3 and TRBJ2-2; no clear D gene. V was pared by 1 base and J by 0 bases, with 9 bases between. Germline V CDR1 and CDR2: SGHTA, FQGTGA. This CDR3 contains 16 residues. The CDR3 region is CASSLMELSNTGELFF. CDR3 coding DNA: TGTGCCAGCAGCTTAATGGAACTATCGAACACCGGGGAGCTGTTTTTT.

This clonotype showed up many times. This CDR3 reads CAWSVVGTGYGYTF. Here the CDR3 DNA reads TGTGCCTGGAGTGTAGTCGGGACAGGCTATGGCTACACCTTC. The chain combines TRBV30 with TRBJ1-2; the match to TRBD1 covers 8 bases. This CDR3 comprises 14 residues. J lost 4 bases, V lost 0 bases, and 4 bases had no gene match. The germline CDR1 and CDR2 sequences are GTSNPN and SVGIG (reference sequence).

The chain couples TRBV29-1 to TRBJ1-3; no reliable D call. This CDR3 spans 16 amino acids. V gave up 0 bases and J gave up 3 bases, with 15 bases separating them. The germline V gene encodes CDR1 SQVTM and CDR2 ANQGSEA. CDR3 nucleotide sequence: TGCAGCGTTGAAGATGGCCTGCCTGGGAGTGGAAACACCATATATTTT. Protein: CSVEDGLPGSGNTIYF.